This TCR beta chain was observed in a study of cytomegalovirus exposure and HLA in healthy donors. Findings and limits, study-wide: A later analysis found first-cohort TCR clusters tended to co-occur in the roughly 120 validation repertoires. Most TCR sequences showed up rarely, but some public TCRs showed up in many donors. A few of the chains that were CMV-associated were confirmed in vitro to be specific for CMV antigens.

Profiled with immunoSEQ multiplex PCR; TCRdb holds only in-frame clones, not every one. The sample shows about 160,000 clones, around nine tenths of them seen only once. Details on this clone: Its antigen is not known.

CDR3 length equals 13 residues. V lost 4 bases and J 6 bases, leaving 10 bases between the germline ends. CDR1 MNHEY and CDR2 SMNVEV come from the germline V gene (reference sequence). Sequenced input: PBMCs. The J gene is TRBJ2-1, the V gene TRBV27; D unclear. This receptor was taken from a man between 18 and 29 years old in good health and CMV-seropositive. This CDR3 reads CASSWRKSNEQFF. The CDR3 nucleotides read TGTGCCAGCAGTTGGAGAAAGAGCAATGAGCAGTTCTTC.